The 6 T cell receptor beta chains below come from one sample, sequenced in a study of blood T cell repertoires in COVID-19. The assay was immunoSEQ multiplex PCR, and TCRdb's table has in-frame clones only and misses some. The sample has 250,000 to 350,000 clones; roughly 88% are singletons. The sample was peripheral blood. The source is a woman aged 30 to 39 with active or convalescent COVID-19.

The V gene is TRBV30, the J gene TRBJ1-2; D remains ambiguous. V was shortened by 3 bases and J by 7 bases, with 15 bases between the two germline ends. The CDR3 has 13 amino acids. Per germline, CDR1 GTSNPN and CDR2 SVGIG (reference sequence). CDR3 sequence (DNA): TGTGCCTGGAGGGGCAGGCCTGAGGGTGGCTACACCTTC. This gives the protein CAWRGRPEGGYTF.

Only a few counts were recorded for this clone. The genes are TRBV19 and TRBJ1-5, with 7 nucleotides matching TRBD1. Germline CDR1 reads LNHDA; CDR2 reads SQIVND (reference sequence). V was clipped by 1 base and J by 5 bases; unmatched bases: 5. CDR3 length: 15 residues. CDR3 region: CASSIGGTDYQPQHF. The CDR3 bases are TGTGCCAGTAGTATAGGAGGGACAGATTATCAGCCCCAGCATTTT.

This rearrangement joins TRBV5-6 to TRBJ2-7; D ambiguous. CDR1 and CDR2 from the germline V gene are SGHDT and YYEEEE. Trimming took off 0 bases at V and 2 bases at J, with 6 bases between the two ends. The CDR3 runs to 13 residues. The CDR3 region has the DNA TGTGCCAGCAGCTTGGTCAGTACCTACGAGCAGTACTTC. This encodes CASSLVSTYEQYF.

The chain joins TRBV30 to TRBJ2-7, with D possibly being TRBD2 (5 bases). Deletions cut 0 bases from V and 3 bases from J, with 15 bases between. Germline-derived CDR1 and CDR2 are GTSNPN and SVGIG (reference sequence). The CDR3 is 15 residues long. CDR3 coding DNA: TGTGCCTGGAGTGTACGGCGAGTGAGGGTCTACGAGCAGTACTTC. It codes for CAWSVRRVRVYEQYF.

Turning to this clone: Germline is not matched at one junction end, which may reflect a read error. CDR3 bases: TGTGCCAGCAGAACCCCAGGGTTAGAGGCCCAGTACTTC. Its protein is CASRTPGLEAQYF. The V call is TRBV6-5, the J call TRBJ2-5, with D perhaps TRBD1 (5 bases). CDR3 length equals 13 residues. Germline V gene data show CDR1 as MNHEY and CDR2 as SVGAGI.

The CDR3 region is CASSLGGGVENIQYF. DNA of the CDR3: TGTGCCAGCAGCTTAGGGGGAGGGGTCGAAAACATTCAGTACTTC. The J gene is TRBJ2-4, the V gene TRBV7-6; 7 bases align to TRBD2. CDR1 is SGHVS, CDR2 FNYEAQ, per germline. This CDR3 region has 15 residues. The V and J ends lost 1 base and 5 bases, in that order; junction bases with no gene match: 5. The full variable domain, with the rest looked up from reference TRBV7-6 and TRBJ2-4, is GAGVSQSPRYKVTKRGQDVALRCDPISGHVSLYWYRQALGQGPEFLTYFNYEAQQDKSGLPNDRFSAERPEGSISTLTIQRTEQRDSAMYRCASSLGGGVENIQYFGAGTRLSVL.